The 18 T cell receptor beta chains in this list originate from one sample, sequenced in a study of radiation and T cells in renal cell carcinoma (dated by TCRdb to about 2020). The method behind the library was the immunoSEQ multiplex PCR assay. TCRdb limited this immuneACCESS table to in-frame rearrangements with V and J called. A share of clones is missing; checked studies link under half to unresolved V genes, and the rest is unexplained. In all, the sample holds some 9,800 clones, and approximately 69% of those were seen once. The ten top clones hold about 14% of the sample. The intended sense of this specimen's time point label: tumor resected at nephrectomy. Explained via the paper, the treatment or condition label denotes: treatment-naive control, cytoreductive nephrectomy. The specimen was tumor tissue, collected from a patient whose treatment was nephrectomy without radiotherapy. These receptors came from a man in his 60s with renal cell carcinoma.

The J gene is TRBJ1-1, the V gene TRBV5-4; D remains ambiguous. The CDR3 is 14 residues long. Trimming left V 5 bases short and J 2 bases short, with 13 bases between. Germline CDR1 SGHNT, CDR2 YYREEE (reference sequence). The CDR3 loop is CASRASGGNTEAFF. The DNA of the CDR3 is TGTGCCAGCAGGGCATCGGGTGGTAACACTGAAGCTTTCTTT.

This rearrangement joins TRBV30 to TRBJ2-5, with D perhaps matching TRBD2 (5 bases). The germline V gene has CDR1 GTSNPN and CDR2 SVGIG (reference sequence). The CDR3 runs 11 residues. Trimming left V 4 bases short and J 3 bases short, with 6 bases between. The CDR3 bases are TGTGCCTGGACGGGGAAAGAGACCCAGTACTTC. Translated: CAWTGKETQYF.

This clone came up a few times. This chain connects TRBV5-8 to TRBJ1-5; D gene ambiguous. The V end lost 2 bases, the J end lost 0 bases, and 15 bases lay between the germline ends. From germline, CDR1 is SGHTS and CDR2 YDEGEE. The CDR3 runs to 17 residues. The DNA for the CDR3 is TGTGCCAGCAGCTTTTTCCAGTTGGTCAATAGCAATCAGCCCCAGCATTTT. This codes for CASSFFQLVNSNQPQHF.

This sequence joins TRBV7-9 and TRBJ2-3; TRBD2 matches at 11 bases. Germline CDR1 SEHNR, CDR2 FQNEAQ (reference sequence). CDR3 length: 17 residues. Trimming at V came to 5 bases and at J to 0 bases, leaving 7 bases not matched to a gene. The CDR3 loop reads CASSPARLAGSTDTQYF. In nucleotides, the CDR3 is TGTGCCAGCAGCCCAGCTAGACTAGCGGGGAGCACAGATACGCAGTATTTT. The variable domain in full, with the rest retrieved from reference TRBV7-9 and TRBJ2-3, is DTGVSQNPRHKITKRGQNVTFRCDPISEHNRLYWYRQTLGQGPEFLTYFQNEAQLEKSRLLSDRFSAERPKGSFSTLEIQRTEQGDSAMYLCASSPARLAGSTDTQYFGPGTRLTVL.

The J gene is TRBJ1-5, the V gene TRBV11-2; D is possibly TRBD1 (6 bases). The germline gives CDR1 SGHAT, CDR2 FQNNGV. V lost 1 base and J lost 0, with 10 bases in between. The length of the CDR3 is 16 residues. In DNA form, the CDR3 reads TGTGCCAGCAGCTTAGGGGGGGCTTATAGCAATCAGCCCCAGCATTTT. Amino acids: CASSLGGAYSNQPQHF. The variable domain in full, with the rest retrieved from reference TRBV11-2 and TRBJ1-5, is EAGVAQSPRYKIIEKRQSVAFWCNPISGHATLYWYQQILGQGPKLLIQFQNNGVVDDSQLPKDRFSAERLKGVDSTLKIQPAKLEDSAVYLCASSLGGAYSNQPQHFGDGTRLSIL.

The rearrangement joins TRBV19 to TRBJ2-7, with 7 bases lining up with TRBD1. The trim removed 1 base at V and 5 bases at J, leaving 5 bases unmatched. Germline CDR1 is LNHDA and CDR2 is SQIVND (reference sequence). The CDR3 runs to 14 residues. This CDR3 reads CASSIGQGVNEQYF. DNA for the CDR3: TGTGCCAGTAGTATAGGACAGGGTGTAAACGAGCAGTACTTC.

The V call is TRBV4-1, the J call TRBJ1-4; 9 bases agree with TRBD1. The CDR3 runs 16 residues. The V segment lost 3 bases and the J segment 1 base; nucleotides outside the gene matches: 3. Per germline, CDR1 MGHRA and CDR2 YSYEKL. The CDR3 DNA follows: TGCGCCAGCAGCCAGGGACAGGGTTTAACTAATGAAAAACTGTTTTTT. This encodes CASSQGQGLTNEKLFF.

A single count supports this clone. V gene TRBV21-1 combines with J gene TRBJ2-7; TRBD2, the table's D call, was not compared with the DNA. TRBV21-1 is a documented pseudogene. CDR3 length equals 14 residues. CDR3 sequence: CASSKTPLSYEQYF. The CDR3 region has the DNA TGTGCCAGCAGCAAGACTCCCTTGTCCTACGAGCAGTACTTC.

The chain uses TRBV5-1 and TRBJ1-2; TRBD1 might be the D (5 bases). V was pared by 5 bases and J by 6 bases, with 14 bases between. The CDR3 is made up of 13 amino acids. Per the germline V gene, CDR1 is SGHRS and CDR2 is YFSETQ. Here the CDR3 reads CASRVTVTDGYTF. The CDR3 region has the DNA TGCGCCAGCAGGGTGACAGTTACCGATGGCTACACCTTC.

The genes are TRBV11-2 and TRBJ2-5; D is unclear. The ends were cut back, 2 bases at V and 5 bases at J, with 6 bases in the middle. The CDR3 is made up of 12 amino acids. Germline CDR1 and CDR2: SGHAT and FQNNGV. The CDR3 protein is CASSLSRETQYF. CDR3 in DNA: TGTGCCAGCAGCTTATCCCGGGAGACCCAGTACTTC. The full variable domain, rest sourced from reference TRBV11-2 and TRBJ2-5, is EAGVAQSPRYKIIEKRQSVAFWCNPISGHATLYWYQQILGQGPKLLIQFQNNGVVDDSQLPKDRFSAERLKGVDSTLKIQPAKLEDSAVYLCASSLSRETQYFGPGTRLLVL.

This sequence joins TRBV28 and TRBJ2-1; 9 bases fit TRBD2. The germline gives CDR1 MDHEN, CDR2 SYDVKM. Trimming at V came to 1 base and at J to 7 bases, leaving 11 bases not matched to a gene. The CDR3 covers 17 residues. The CDR3 DNA reads as TGTGCCAGCAGTTTATCGCCCGGCGGGGGGGCCCGAAATGAGCAGTTCTTC. It yields the protein CASSLSPGGGARNEQFF. The entire variable domain, with the rest obtained from reference TRBV28 and TRBJ2-1, is as follows: DVKVTQSSRYLVKRTGEKVFLECVQDMDHENMFWYRQDPGLGLRLIYFSYDVKMKEKGDIPEGYSVSREKKERFSLILESASTNQTSMYLCASSLSPGGGARNEQFFGPGTRLTVL.

This chain joins TRBV21-1 and TRBJ2-7. TRBV21-1 is flagged as a pseudogene. The CDR3 contains 15 residues. In DNA form, the CDR3 reads TGTGCCAGCAGCAAAAGGGGGGCCGAAGACTACGAGCAGTACTTC. Its protein is CASSKRGAEDYEQYF.

The chain has TRBV4-1 and TRBJ1-1; tentative D call: TRBD1 (5 bases). From germline, CDR1 is MGHRA and CDR2 YSYEKL. The CDR3 consists of 14 residues. V was shortened by 4 bases and J by 1 base, with 10 bases between the two germline ends. Here the CDR3 reads CASSPQGQNTEAFF. The CDR3 DNA reads as TGCGCCAGCAGCCCCCAAGGACAGAACACTGAAGCTTTCTTT.

This clone was detected only a few times. The gene calls are TRBV27 and TRBJ2-2; D perhaps matches TRBD2 (6 bases). In germline, CDR1 is MNHEY, CDR2 SMNVEV (reference sequence). The V and J ends lost 2 bases and 6 bases respectively, with 16 bases between them. The CDR3 is 16 residues long. CDR3 DNA sequence: TGTGCCAGCAGTTTAGTTGGGACTGGTTTGTCCGGGGAGCTGTTTTTT. It is translated as CASSLVGTGLSGELFF.

The rearrangement links TRBV5-4 to TRBJ2-3, with 11 positions matching TRBD1. The CDR3 runs 15 residues. The trim removed 3 bases at V and 5 bases at J, leaving 5 bases unmatched. CDR1 is SGHNT and CDR2 is YYREEE in the germline V gene (reference sequence). CDR3 DNA sequence: TGTGCCAGCAGCTCGGACAGGGGGCTGAAAGATACGCAGTATTTT. As protein: CASSSDRGLKDTQYF.

V is TRBV5-6 and J is TRBJ2-5; D may be TRBD1 or TRBD2 (6 bases each). Trimming took off 3 bases at V and 3 bases at J, with 12 bases between the two ends. In germline, CDR1 is SGHDT, CDR2 YYEEEE. The CDR3 length is 14 residues. CDR3 DNA sequence: TGTGCCAGCAGCTCCGGGGGCGCGGAAGAGACCCAGTACTTC. Translated: CASSSGGAEETQYF.

V usage is TRBV6-6 and J usage is TRBJ2-7, with TRBD1 matching over 11 bases. V shed 6 bases, J shed 1 base, and the junction held 5 bases outside the gene matches. This CDR3 spans 15 amino acids. The V gene's germline CDR1 is MNHNY and CDR2 SVGAGI (reference sequence). In DNA, the CDR3 is TGTGCCAGCAGGTCCGGGACAGGGGGATCCTACGAGCAGTACTTC. It is translated as CASRSGTGGSYEQYF.

This clone was found once. The chain combines TRBV7-3 with TRBJ2-1; the D gene could be TRBD1 or TRBD2 (5 bases each). Germline values: CDR1 SGHTA, CDR2 FQGTGA. V lost 2 bases and J 4 bases, leaving 12 bases between the germline ends. The length of the CDR3 is 15 residues. CDR3 region: CASSLSPGAYNEQFF. CDR3 DNA sequence: TGTGCCAGCAGCTTATCCCCCGGGGCTTACAATGAGCAGTTCTTC.